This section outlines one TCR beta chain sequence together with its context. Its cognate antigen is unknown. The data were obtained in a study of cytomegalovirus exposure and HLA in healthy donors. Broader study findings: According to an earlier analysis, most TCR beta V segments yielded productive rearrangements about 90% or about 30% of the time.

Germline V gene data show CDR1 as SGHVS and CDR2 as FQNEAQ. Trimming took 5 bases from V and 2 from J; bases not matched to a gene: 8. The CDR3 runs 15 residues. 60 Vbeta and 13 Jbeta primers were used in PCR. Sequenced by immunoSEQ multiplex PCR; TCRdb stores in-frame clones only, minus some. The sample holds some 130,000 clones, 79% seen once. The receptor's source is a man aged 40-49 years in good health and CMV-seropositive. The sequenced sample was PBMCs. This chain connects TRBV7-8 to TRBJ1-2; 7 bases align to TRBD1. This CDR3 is CASSPSEGANYGYTF. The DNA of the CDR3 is TGTGCCAGCAGCCCAAGCGAGGGGGCCAACTATGGCTACACCTTC.